Listed below are T cell receptor beta chains from one sample, sequenced in a study of cytomegalovirus exposure and HLA in healthy donors. TCRdb keeps only in-frame clones here, not all; method: immunoSEQ multiplex PCR. The sample holds about 170,000 clones, approximately 78% seen once. The sample comprised PBMCs. The receptors originated from a woman aged 18-30 years in good health and CMV-seronegative. Both conserved end residues are part of each CDR3. A D gene is named only where the DNA matches it firmly. A row's size may be missing; if present it is once, few, many or a size class.

size | D | J | V | CDR3 | DNA
- | TRBD2 | TRBJ2-7 | TRBV11-2 | CASSLLAGGTYEQYF | TGTGCCAGCAGCTTATTAGCGGGAGGGACCTACGAGCAGTACTTC
- | - | TRBJ2-7 | TRBV4-3 | CASSSRVGSAYEQYF | TGCGCCAGCAGCTCAAGGGTAGGGAGCGCCTACGAGCAGTACTTC
- | - | TRBJ2-3 | TRBV5-1 | CASSLDGDSGTDTQYF | TGCGCCAGCAGCTTGGATGGGGACTCTGGCACAGATACGCAGTATTTT
- | - | TRBJ2-5 | TRBV7-2 | CAGGRGETQYF | TGTGCCGGAGGCCGGGGGGAGACCCAGTACTTC
- | - | TRBJ2-1 | TRBV19 | CASSSGSTYNEQFF | TGTGCCAGTAGTAGTGGCAGTACCTACAATGAGCAGTTCTTC
- | - | TRBJ2-1 | TRBV4-1 | CASSQDLEVGEQFF | TGCGCCAGCAGCCAAGATCTTGAGGTCGGTGAGCAGTTCTTC
once | - | TRBJ2-7 | TRBV27 | CASSLGQGPAYEQYF | TGTGCCAGCAGTTTAGGGCAGGGGCCGGCCTACGAGCAGTACTTC
- | - | TRBJ1-5 | TRBV28 | CASVLAGGLGVYQPQHF | TGTGCCAGTGTTCTGGCCGGGGGGTTAGGAGTTTATCAGCCCCAGCATTTT
- | TRBD1 | TRBJ1-1 | TRBV18 | CASSPFPDRANTEAFF | TGTGCCAGCTCACCCTTCCCCGACAGGGCGAACACTGAAGCTTTCTTT
- | TRBD1 | TRBJ2-3 | TRBV7-9 | CASSSNRGGTDTQYF | TGTGCCAGCAGCTCAAACAGGGGAGGCACAGATACGCAGTATTTT
- | TRBD1 | TRBJ1-3 | TRBV6-1 | CASLWTGSNLPDF | TGTGCCAGCCTATGGACAGGCTCTAATCTTCCTGACTTT
- | TRBD2 | TRBJ2-3 | TRBV30 | CAWSARLAGVGHTQYF | TGTGCCTGGAGTGCAAGACTAGCGGGAGTGGGTCATACGCAGTATTTT
few | TRBD1 | TRBJ2-5 | TRBV7-6 | CASSPQGAGETQYF | TGTGCCAGCAGCCCACAGGGGGCCGGGGAGACCCAGTACTTC
- | - | TRBJ2-5 | TRBV11-2 | CASSPGETQYF | TGTGCCAGCAGCCCCGGGGAGACCCAGTACTTC
- | - | TRBJ1-5 | TRBV10-2 | CASSESRGLGNQPQHF | TGCGCCAGCAGTGAGTCGAGAGGGCTGGGGAATCAGCCCCAGCATTTT
few | TRBD1 | TRBJ2-6 | TRBV19 | CASSIQGAGANVLTF | TGTGCCAGTAGTATTCAGGGGGCTGGGGCCAACGTCCTGACTTTC
- | TRBD2 | TRBJ2-1 | TRBV6-6 | CASRPGLDYNEQFF | TGTGCCAGCAGGCCGGGACTAGACTACAATGAGCAGTTCTTC
- | TRBD1 | TRBJ2-1 | TRBV11-2 | CASSKDRGVEQFF | TGTGCCAGCAGCAAGGACAGGGGCGTTGAGCAGTTCTTC
- | TRBD1 | TRBJ1-1 | TRBV27 | CASSSPTIRQGRITEAFF | TGTGCCAGCAGTTCCCCGACCATACGACAGGGCCGCATCACTGAAGCTTTCTTT
- | TRBD2 | TRBJ2-3 | TRBV15 | CATSREGRARTQYF | TGTGCCACCAGCAGAGAAGGGAGGGCACGGACGCAGTATTTT
- | - | TRBJ2-5 | TRBV28 | CASSPYIQETQYF | TGTGCCAGCAGCCCTTATATCCAAGAGACCCAGTACTTC
- | TRBD2 | TRBJ2-1 | TRBV7-9 | CASSLVGTSGSRRNEQFF | TGTGCCAGCAGCTTAGTCGGGACTAGCGGGAGTCGGCGGAATGAGCAGTTCTTC
- | - | TRBJ2-1 | TRBV11-3 | CASSSGRVGSYNEQFF | TGTGCCAGCAGCTCAGGCAGGGTTGGCTCCTACAATGAGCAGTTCTTC
- | TRBD2 | TRBJ2-7 | TRBV5-6 | CASSSGTNPYEQYF | TGTGCCAGCAGCTCCGGGACTAACCCCTACGAGCAGTACTTC
- | TRBD1 | TRBJ1-2 | TRBV4-2 | CASSRDRGPYGYTF | TGTGCCAGCAGCCGGGATAGGGGGCCTTATGGCTACACCTTC
few | - | TRBJ1-1 | TRBV7-6 | CASSLGEVTEAFF | TGTGCCAGCAGCTTGGGGGAGGTCACTGAAGCTTTCTTT
once | TRBD1 | TRBJ1-2 | TRBV12-5 | CASGLVRGQAYGYTF | TGTGCTAGTGGTTTGGTACGGGGACAGGCGTATGGCTACACCTTC
- | TRBD2 | TRBJ2-5 | TRBV11-3 | CASSLGREGQETQYF | TGTGCCAGCAGCTTAGGCCGGGAGGGCCAAGAGACCCAGTACTTC
- | - | TRBJ2-4 | TRBV7-8 | CASSFEGVREAKNIQYF | TGTGCCAGCAGCTTTGAGGGAGTGAGGGAAGCCAAAAACATTCAGTACTTC
- | - | TRBJ2-3 | TRBV18 | CASSPGQSTDTQYF | TGTGCCAGCTCACCAGGACAGAGCACAGATACGCAGTATTTT
- | - | TRBJ2-7 | TRBV19 | CASRQRFEGPYEQYF | TGTGCCAGTAGGCAGCGGTTTGAAGGGCCCTACGAGCAGTACTTC
few | TRBD2 | TRBJ2-3 | TRBV30 | CAWSTRGAGGRADTQYF | TGTGCCTGGAGTACCCGAGGAGCGGGAGGGCGAGCAGATACGCAGTATTTT
- | - | TRBJ2-2 | TRBV29-1 | CSGAKGVGSGELFF | TGCAGTGGAGCCAAGGGAGTCGGTTCCGGGGAGCTGTTTTTT
- | - | TRBJ1-2 | TRBV2 | CASSATANYGYTF | TGTGCCAGCAGTGCGACAGCTAACTATGGCTACACCTTC
- | - | TRBJ2-6 | TRBV28 | CASSRPQDSGANVLTF | TGTGCCAGCAGTCGCCCACAGGACTCTGGGGCCAACGTCCTGACTTTC
- | - | TRBJ2-2 | TRBV6-1 | CASGGLTEVGELFF | TGTGCCAGCGGCGGCCTCACGGAGGTCGGGGAGCTGTTTTTT
once | - | TRBJ2-1 | TRBV7-2 | CASSLILGSSYNEQFF | TGTGCCAGCAGCTTAATACTAGGGAGCTCCTACAATGAGCAGTTCTTC
- | - | TRBJ1-1 | TRBV5-6 | CASSLGGVAEAFF | TGTGCCAGCAGCTTGGGCGGAGTAGCTGAAGCTTTCTTT
- | TRBD1 | TRBJ1-3 | TRBV7-8 | CASSLINSGGAGNTIYF | TGTGCCAGCAGCTTAATAAACTCAGGGGGCGCTGGAAACACCATATATTTT
- | - | TRBJ2-1 | TRBV30 | CAWSGQALLSSEQFF | TGTGCCTGGAGTGGACAGGCCTTACTCAGCAGTGAGCAGTTCTTC
- | TRBD2 | TRBJ2-3 | TRBV9 | CASSVGGGRVTDTQYF | TGTGCCAGCAGCGTAGGGGGCGGGAGGGTCACAGATACGCAGTATTTT
- | TRBD2 | TRBJ2-1 | TRBV6-5 | CASSGTSGNNEQFF | TGTGCCAGCAGCGGGACTAGCGGGAATAATGAGCAGTTCTTC
- | - | TRBJ2-7 | TRBV6-5 | CASSLQGHTYEQYF | TGTGCCAGCAGTCTACAGGGCCACACTTACGAGCAGTACTTC
- | - | TRBJ2-7 | TRBV6-6 | CASTLDSGGRGEQYF | TGTGCCAGCACCCTGGACAGTGGTGGCCGGGGTGAGCAGTACTTC
- | TRBD2 | TRBJ2-5 | TRBV7-9 | CSSSPRPSGRGVETQYF | TGTTCCAGCAGCCCACGACCTAGCGGGAGAGGCGTGGAGACCCAGTACTTC
- | - | TRBJ2-7 | TRBV12-5 | CASGLPPQNEQYF | TGTGCTAGTGGTTTGCCCCCCCAGAACGAGCAGTACTTC
- | - | TRBJ1-4 | TRBV16 | CASSQSGRVKLFF | TGTGCCAGCAGCCAATCGGGCAGGGTAAAACTGTTTTTT
- | - | TRBJ2-1 | TRBV21-1 | CASSTRTSLEIEQFF | TGTGCCAGCAGCACCCGGACTAGCCTTGAAATTGAGCAGTTCTTC
- | - | TRBJ2-5 | TRBV5-5 | CASSLAGVQETQYF | TGTGCCAGCAGCTTGGCCGGAGTCCAAGAGACCCAGTACTTC
- | - | TRBJ2-2 | TRBV6-4 | CASSDGVTGELFF | TGTGCCAGCAGTGATGGAGTGACCGGGGAGCTGTTTTTT
once | - | TRBJ2-7 | TRBV5-6 | CASNYRDKQYEQYF | TGTGCCAGCAACTACCGGGACAAACAATACGAGCAGTACTTC
- | TRBD2 | TRBJ2-3 | TRBV28 | CASSLKRETTQYF | TGTGCCAGCAGTTTAAAGCGGGAGACCACGCAGTATTTT
- | - | TRBJ2-6 | TRBV19 | CASSISWGPGANVLTF | TGTGCCAGTAGTATATCATGGGGGCCTGGGGCCAACGTCCTGACTTTC
- | - | TRBJ2-5 | TRBV29-1 | CSSQRTQETQYF | TGCAGCTCCCAGCGGACTCAAGAGACCCAGTACTTC
- | TRBD2 | TRBJ2-7 | TRBV5-4 | CASSLVLASGYEQYF | TGTGCCAGCAGCTTGGTGTTGGCTAGCGGCTACGAGCAGTACTTC
- | TRBD1 | TRBJ2-3 | TRBV2 | CATDRDRAADTQYF | TGTGCCACGGACCGGGACAGGGCGGCAGATACGCAGTATTTT
- | TRBD2 | TRBJ2-3 | TRBV4-1 | CASSPPGLAGTDTQYF | TGCGCCAGCAGCCCCCCGGGACTAGCAGGCACAGATACGCAGTATTTT